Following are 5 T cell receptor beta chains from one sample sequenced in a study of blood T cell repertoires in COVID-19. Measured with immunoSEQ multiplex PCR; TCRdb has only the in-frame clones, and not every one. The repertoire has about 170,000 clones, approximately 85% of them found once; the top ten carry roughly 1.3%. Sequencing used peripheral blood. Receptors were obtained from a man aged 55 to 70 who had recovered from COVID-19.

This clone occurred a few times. The CDR3: CASRTGGTYNSPLHF. CDR3 bases: TGTGCCAGTCGAACAGGGGGTACTTATAATTCACCCCTCCACTTT. The rearrangement joins TRBV25-1 to TRBJ1-6; the match to TRBD1 covers 8 bases. After removal of 9 bases from V and 4 bases from J, the junction contained 8 bases not matched to a gene. Germline V CDR1 and CDR2: MGHDK, SYGVNS. This CDR3 region has 15 residues.

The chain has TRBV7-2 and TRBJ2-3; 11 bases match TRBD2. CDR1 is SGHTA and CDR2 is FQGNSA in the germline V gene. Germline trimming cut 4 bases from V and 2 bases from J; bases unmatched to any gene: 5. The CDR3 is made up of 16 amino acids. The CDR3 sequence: CASSYRLAGITDTQYF. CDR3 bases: TGTGCCAGCAGCTACCGACTAGCGGGGATCACAGATACGCAGTATTTT.

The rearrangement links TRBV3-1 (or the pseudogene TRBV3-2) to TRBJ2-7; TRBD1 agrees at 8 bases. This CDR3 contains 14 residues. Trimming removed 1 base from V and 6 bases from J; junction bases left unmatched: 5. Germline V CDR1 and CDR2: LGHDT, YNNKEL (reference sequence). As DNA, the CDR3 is TGTGCCAGCAGCCAAGCGGGGCAGGGGGCCGAGCAGTACTTC. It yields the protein CASSQAGQGAEQYF.

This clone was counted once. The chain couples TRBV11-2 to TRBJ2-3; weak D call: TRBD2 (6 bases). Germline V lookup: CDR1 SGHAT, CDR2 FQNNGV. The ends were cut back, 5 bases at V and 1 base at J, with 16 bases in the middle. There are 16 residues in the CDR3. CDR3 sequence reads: CASSGSVRRGTDTQYF. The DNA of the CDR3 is TGTGCCAGCAGCGGTTCTGTACGGAGGGGCACAGATACGCAGTATTTT.

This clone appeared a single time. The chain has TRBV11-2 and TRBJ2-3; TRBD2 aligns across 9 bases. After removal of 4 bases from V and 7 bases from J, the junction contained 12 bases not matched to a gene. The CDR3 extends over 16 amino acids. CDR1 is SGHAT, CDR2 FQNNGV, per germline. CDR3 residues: CASSSLAGASPNTQYF. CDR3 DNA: TGTGCCAGCAGCTCTTTAGCGGGGGCGTCCCCGAATACGCAGTATTTT.